This entry features one T cell receptor beta chain sequence. V shed 6 bases and J shed 12 bases, with 12 bases lying between them. CDR1 is WSHSY and CDR2 is SAAADI in the germline V gene. The CDR3 consists of 11 residues. This record belongs to a study of CD8 T cells in ankylosing spondylitis. TCRdb ran MiXCR on the 5' RACE reads and lists one entry per CDR3 protein. In the table there are 200,000 to 300,000 distinct CDR3 sequences, more than 25% of which are singletons. The sample comprised blood, either unsorted or a sorted T cell fraction (not recorded which). V usage is TRBV10-2 and J usage is TRBJ2-1; D unclear. The sequence derives from a male donor with ankylosing spondylitis or in good health (not recorded which). For the CDR3, the DNA is TGCGCCAGCAGCGAATCCCCGGGGCAGTTCTTC. Its translation is CASSESPGQFF.